This TCR beta chain was observed in a study of T cells in tuberculosis. Study at large: Samples predate treatment or fall within its first 7 days.

Here immunoSEQ multiplex PCR was the method, and the copy in TCRdb shows in-frame clones only, minus some. Here the sample spans roughly 34,000 clones, about 85% being singletons. From germline, CDR1 is SGHRS and CDR2 YFSETQ. This CDR3 contains 15 residues. The ends lost 0 bases at V and 8 bases at J; junction bases unmatched: 7. Study results and caveats: A GMM-specific repertoire classifier reached about 90% accuracy, AUROC approximately 0.93. Shorter CDR3-alpha in active tuberculosis partly drove smaller distances.

As for time point: new active TB diagnosis, blood taken before or within 7 days of starting treatment. This clone was seen a single time. The antigen is undetermined. The sample here was PBMCs, taken at tuberculosis diagnosis. This TCR derives from an adult with tuberculosis. The chain recombines TRBV5-1 with TRBJ2-1, with 8 bases lining up with TRBD2. The CDR3 reads CASSLDGRALDEQFF. The CDR3, as DNA: TGCGCCAGCAGCTTGGACGGGAGGGCCTTAGATGAGCAGTTCTTC.